A selection of T cell receptor beta chains follows, all from one sample in a study of blood T cell repertoires in COVID-19. Repertoires were generated with immunoSEQ multiplex PCR, while TCRdb's copy carries only in-frame clones and drops some. The repertoire holds hundreds of thousands of clones, with around 80% as singletons. The material sequenced was peripheral blood. The source of these receptors is a woman aged 50 to 60 with acute or convalescent COVID-19. Both conserved end residues are part of each CDR3. D genes are given only for firm matches. Only some rows state a clone size, as once, few, many or a class for expanded clones.

V gene	J gene	CDR3 length	clone size	D gene	CDR3 protein	CDR3 DNA
TRBV24-1	TRBJ2-1	17	-	TRBD1	CATSDSWTGSSYNEQFF	TGTGCCACCAGTGATTCTTGGACAGGGAGCTCCTACAATGAGCAGTTCTTC
TRBV6-6	TRBJ2-3	12	-	-	CAGGRDTDTQYF	TGTGCCGGGGGCCGGGATACAGATACGCAGTATTTT
TRBV5-4	TRBJ2-5	15	-	-	CASSTTLRWEETQYF	TGTGCCAGCAGCACCACCTTGAGATGGGAGGAGACCCAGTACTTC
TRBV6-5	TRBJ1-4	14	-	-	CATARGRGYEKLFF	TGTGCCACCGCCCGGGGACGGGGGTATGAAAAACTGTTTTTT
TRBV29-1	TRBJ2-1	18	once	TRBD2	CSVEVAGGRPQGFNEQFF	TGCAGCGTTGAAGTAGCGGGAGGAAGGCCCCAGGGATTCAATGAGCAGTTCTTC
TRBV2	TRBJ1-5	15	many	-	CASSDEGRSNQPQHF	TGTGCCAGCAGCGACGAAGGGAGGAGCAATCAGCCCCAGCATTTT
TRBV7-2	TRBJ2-7	13	-	-	CASSRGAIYEQYF	TGTGCCAGCAGCCGGGGAGCTATCTACGAGCAGTACTTC
TRBV6-5	TRBJ1-1	13	once	-	CASTVEWNTEAFF	TGTGCCAGCACCGTAGAGTGGAACACTGAAGCTTTCTTT
TRBV6-5	TRBJ2-3	15	-	TRBD2	CASTASGIYTDTQYF	TGTGCCAGCACTGCTAGCGGGATCTACACAGATACGCAGTATTTT
TRBV9	TRBJ2-4	14	-	-	CASSRGDFKNIQYF	TGTGCCAGCAGCAGAGGGGACTTCAAAAACATTCAGTACTTC
TRBV18	TRBJ2-1	13	-	TRBD1	CASSGQGADEQFF	TGTGCCAGCTCCGGACAGGGGGCGGATGAGCAGTTCTTC
TRBV14	TRBJ2-6	16	few	TRBD1	CASSQYRGSGANVLTF	TGTGCCAGCAGCCAGTACAGGGGCTCTGGGGCCAACGTCCTGACTTTC
TRBV19	TRBJ2-1	15	-	-	CASRQGGGSYNEQFF	TGTGCCAGTAGGCAGGGTGGGGGGTCCTACAATGAGCAGTTCTTC
TRBV5-4	TRBJ2-1	16	-	TRBD2	CASSLVSGRKGNEQFF	TGTGCCAGCAGCTTGGTTAGCGGGAGAAAGGGTAATGAGCAGTTCTTC
TRBV5-6	TRBJ1-5	15	many	-	CASSLTGTGNQPQHF	TGTGCCAGCAGCTTGACAGGGACGGGCAATCAGCCCCAGCATTTT
TRBV28	TRBJ2-4	20	-	TRBD2	CASSFVSSGNSPLAKNIQYF	TGTGCCAGCAGTTTCGTTTCTAGCGGGAACTCCCCCCTAGCTAAAAACATTCAGTACTTC
TRBV7-2	TRBJ2-5	14	-	TRBD1	CASSLDRGQETQYF	TGTGCCAGCAGCTTAGACAGGGGCCAAGAGACCCAGTACTTC
TRBV28	TRBJ1-5	14	-	TRBD1	CASSLGQGLQPQHF	TGTGCCAGCAGTTTAGGACAGGGCTTACAGCCCCAGCATTTT
TRBV28	TRBJ1-1	15	once	TRBD1	CASRLGTGLNTEAFF	TGTGCCAGCAGATTGGGGACAGGATTGAACACTGAAGCTTTCTTT
TRBV9	TRBJ1-4	14	-	TRBD1	CASSAGTGTEKLFF	TGTGCCAGCAGCGCCGGGACAGGGACTGAAAAACTGTTTTTT
TRBV5-1	TRBJ2-2	13	-	-	CASSSGFAGELFF	TGCGCCAGCAGCTCAGGATTTGCCGGGGAGCTGTTTTTT